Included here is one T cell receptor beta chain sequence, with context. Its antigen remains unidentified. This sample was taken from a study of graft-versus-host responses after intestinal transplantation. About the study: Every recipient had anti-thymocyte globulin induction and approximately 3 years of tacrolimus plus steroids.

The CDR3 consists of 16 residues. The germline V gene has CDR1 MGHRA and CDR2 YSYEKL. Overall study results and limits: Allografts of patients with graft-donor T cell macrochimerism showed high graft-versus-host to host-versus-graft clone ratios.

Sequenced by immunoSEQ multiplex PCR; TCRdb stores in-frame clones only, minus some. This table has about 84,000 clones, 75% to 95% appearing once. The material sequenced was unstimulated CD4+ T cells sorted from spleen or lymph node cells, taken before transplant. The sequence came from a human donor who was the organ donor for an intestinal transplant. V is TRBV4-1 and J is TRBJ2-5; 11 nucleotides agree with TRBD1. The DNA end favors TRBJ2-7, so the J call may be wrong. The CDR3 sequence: CASSQDRDRGFNEQYF. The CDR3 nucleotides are TGCGCCAGCAGCCAAGACCGGGACAGGGGGTTCAACGAGCAGTACTTC.